Listed here are 22 T cell receptor beta chains from one sample, sequenced in a study of T cell changes during pregnancy in multiple sclerosis. Profiled with immunoSEQ multiplex PCR; TCRdb holds only in-frame clones, not every one. The profile shows roughly 70,000 clones, more than 85% of them singletons. Specimen: peripheral blood, collected in the first trimester of pregnancy. The receptors originated from a female donor with multiple sclerosis, enrolled in a pregnancy study.

The chain employs TRBV14 and TRBJ2-5, with D tentatively TRBD1 (6 bases). V lost 4 bases, J lost 2 bases, and 14 bases lay in between. The CDR3 has 15 residues. CDR1 is SGHDN, CDR2 FVKESK, per germline. This CDR3 is CASSLGQKEQETQYF. The CDR3 DNA follows: TGTGCCAGCAGCCTTGGACAGAAAGAACAAGAGACCCAGTACTTC.

The chain couples TRBV27 to TRBJ2-7; the match to TRBD2 covers 10 bases. Looked up from germline, CDR1 is MNHEY and CDR2 is SMNVEV (reference sequence). The CDR3 covers 16 residues. J lost 3 bases, V lost 6 bases, and 11 bases had no gene match. The CDR3 is CASSRTGLAVNYEQYF. The CDR3 DNA reads as TGTGCCAGCAGCAGGACCGGACTAGCGGTAAACTACGAGCAGTACTTC.

This chain uses TRBV5-6 with TRBJ2-1; 12 bases fit TRBD2. The length of the CDR3 is 16 residues. Germline assignment: CDR1 SGHDT and CDR2 YYEEEE. With V trimmed by 2 bases and J by 4 bases, 4 bases remained unmatched. CDR3 sequence reads: CASSLLAGGTYNEQFF. CDR3 DNA: TGTGCCAGCAGCTTACTAGCGGGAGGTACGTACAATGAGCAGTTCTTC. Based on the CDR3 plus reference TRBV5-6 and TRBJ2-1, the full variable domain is DAGVTQSPTHLIKTRGQQVTLRCSPKSGHDTVSWYQQALGQGPQFIFQYYEEEERQRGNFPDRFSGHQFPNYSSELNVNALLLGDSALYLCASSLLAGGTYNEQFFGPGTRLTVL.

This chain joins TRBV18 and TRBJ2-7; a weak D match, TRBD2 (5 bases). This CDR3 is built from 15 residues. V lost 4 bases, J lost 0 bases, and 13 bases lay in between. Germline V gives CDR1 KGHSH, CDR2 LQKENI. The CDR3 loop is CASSLEGRSSYEQYF. CDR3 DNA sequence: TGTGCCAGCTCACTCGAGGGCCGAAGCTCCTACGAGCAGTACTTC.

This chain links TRBV4-1 with TRBJ2-2; weak D call: TRBD2 (6 bases). This CDR3 spans 15 amino acids. The V end lost 2 bases, the J end lost 2 bases, and 9 bases lay between the germline ends. The germline V gene has CDR1 MGHRA and CDR2 YSYEKL. CDR3 DNA: TGCGCCAGCAGCCAACCGGGACTCAACACCGGGGAGCTGTTTTTT. Translated: CASSQPGLNTGELFF.

The chain links TRBV27 to TRBJ1-6; 8 nucleotides agree with TRBD1. V was pared by 7 bases and J by 12 bases, with 5 bases of the junction left unmatched. Per germline, CDR1 MNHEY and CDR2 SMNVEV (reference sequence). The CDR3 sequence is 12 residues long. In nucleotides, the CDR3 is TGTGCCAGCACTACAGGGGGTGGACCCCTCCACTTT. Amino acids: CASTTGGGPLHF.

This clone has a single count. The rearrangement uses TRBV13 and TRBJ1-3; D is uncertain. Germline-derived CDR1 and CDR2 are PRHDT and FYEKMQ (reference sequence). Trimming stripped 5 bases from V and 2 bases from J, with 16 bases between. The CDR3 runs 16 residues. DNA for the CDR3: TGTGCCAGCAGCCCCTACCGGGAGTTCACTGGAAACACCATATATTTT. It is translated as CASSPYREFTGNTIYF.

The rearrangement links TRBV28 to TRBJ2-7; 9 bases are a match to TRBD2. The J segment lost 2 bases and the V segment lost 5 bases, leaving 16 bases of the junction unmatched. Germline lookup yields CDR1 MDHEN and CDR2 SYDVKM. CDR3 size: 18 residues. CDR3 nucleotide sequence: TGTGCCAGCAGTCCCATGAAGGGGACGCTAGCGGGGACCTACGAGCAGTACTTC. This gives the protein CASSPMKGTLAGTYEQYF.

The genes are TRBV28 and TRBJ1-5, with 7 bases aligning to TRBD1. The CDR3 contains 14 residues. Germline CDR1 and CDR2: MDHEN and SYDVKM. V was pared by 7 bases and J by 7 bases, with 10 bases of the junction left unmatched. The CDR3 protein is CASTKRGRNQPQHF. The CDR3 nucleotides read TGTGCCAGCACCAAAAGGGGGCGGAACCAGCCCCAGCATTTT.

The chain employs TRBV4-1 and TRBJ2-7; weak D call: TRBD1 (5 bases). The CDR3 loop spans 15 amino acids. Looked up from germline, CDR1 is MGHRA and CDR2 is YSYEKL. Deletions cut 1 base from V and 4 bases from J, with 14 bases between. CDR3 nucleotide sequence: TGCGCCAGCAGCCAAGTGTTCAGAAAGGGGTACGAGCAGTACTTC. This sequence encodes CASSQVFRKGYEQYF.

The chain has TRBV30 and TRBJ2-7; 9 bases agree with TRBD2. Trimming cost V 0 bases and J 0 bases; bases outside gene matches: 9. The germline CDR1 and CDR2 sequences are GTSNPN and SVGIG (reference sequence). This CDR3 has 17 amino acids. DNA of the CDR3: TGTGCCTGGAGTGTAAGGACCAGCGGGGGGAGCTCCTACGAGCAGTACTTC. This translates into CAWSVRTSGGSSYEQYF. The full variable domain, its missing parts supplied by reference TRBV30 and TRBJ2-7, is SQTIHQWPATLVQPVGSPLSLECTVEGTSNPNLYWYRQAAGRGLQLLFYSVGIGQISSEVPQNLSASRPQDRQFILSSKKLLLSDSGFYLCAWSVRTSGGSSYEQYFGPGTRLTVT.

This chain links TRBV5-5 with TRBJ1-4; 8 positions match TRBD1. The germline V gene encodes CDR1 SGHKS and CDR2 YYEKEE (reference sequence). The CDR3 has 14 residues. V shed 0 bases, J shed 8 bases, and the junction held 3 bases outside the gene matches. CDR3 DNA: TGTGCCAGCAGCTTGGAACAGGGGGAAGAAAAACTGTTTTTT. Residues: CASSLEQGEEKLFF.

This rearrangement joins TRBV2 to TRBJ2-7; possibly TRBD1 for D (6 bases). Germline assignment: CDR1 SNHLY and CDR2 FYNNEI. The V end was cut by 2 bases, the J end by 5 bases, with 16 bases between. This CDR3 contains 15 residues. The CDR3 region has the DNA TGTGCCAGCAGTGAAAGGTCACAGGGTAGGAACGAGCAGTACTTC. Its protein is CASSERSQGRNEQYF.

CDR3 DNA sequence: TGCGCCAGCAGTGAGTCGAAGCGGGACCCGTACTTC. Amino acid sequence: CASSESKRDPYF. J is TRBJ2-7 and V is TRBV10-2; 7 bases align to TRBD2. CDR1 WSHSY and CDR2 SAAADI come from the germline V gene. The CDR3 sequence is 12 residues long. V trimming: 0 bases; J trimming: 12 bases; junction bases outside the gene matches: 5.

CDR3 nucleotides: TGTGCCACCAAGGGGCAGGGCGGGGTGAGCAATCAGCCCCAGCATTTT. This translates into CATKGQGGVSNQPQHF. J is TRBJ1-5 and V is TRBV19, with a possible D match to TRBD1 (5 bases). Trimming left V 10 bases short and J 1 base short, with 20 bases between. This CDR3 comprises 16 residues. The germline V gene encodes CDR1 LNHDA and CDR2 SQIVND (reference sequence).

The chain is built from TRBV6-5 and TRBJ2-4, with TRBD1 as a possible D gene (5 bases). The germline V gene encodes CDR1 MNHEY and CDR2 SVGAGI. There are 12 residues in the CDR3. V lost 7 bases, J lost 6 bases, and 10 bases lay in between. CDR3 protein: CASIGVANIQYF. The CDR3 nucleotides are TGTGCCAGCATAGGGGTGGCAAACATTCAGTACTTC.

The gene calls are TRBV19 and TRBJ1-5, with 7 bases matching TRBD1. The CDR3 sequence is 16 residues long. The V gene end was trimmed by 4 bases and the J gene end by 6 bases; junction bases not matched to a gene: 12. The germline V gene encodes CDR1 LNHDA and CDR2 SQIVND (reference sequence). The CDR3 sequence: CASSTLRTTGSQPQHF. In nucleotides, the CDR3 is TGTGCCAGTAGTACCCTAAGAACGACAGGGAGTCAGCCCCAGCATTTT.

This chain uses TRBV19 with TRBJ2-1; a possible D gene is TRBD2 (5 bases). Trimming removed 7 bases from V and 2 bases from J, with 18 bases in between. The length of the CDR3 is 16 residues. Germline V gives CDR1 LNHDA, CDR2 SQIVND (reference sequence). The CDR3 region is CASTLRTEAAYNEQFF. CDR3 nucleotides: TGTGCCAGTACCCTCCGGACGGAGGCAGCCTACAATGAGCAGTTCTTC. The complete variable domain, with remaining parts taken from reference TRBV19 and TRBJ2-1, reads DGGITQSPKYLFRKEGQNVTLSCEQNLNHDAMYWYRQDPGQGLRLIYYSQIVNDFQKGDIAEGYSVSREKKESFPLTVTSAQKNPTAFYLCASTLRTEAAYNEQFFGPGTRLTVL.

V is TRBV6-5 and J is TRBJ2-5; TRBD1 matches at 8 bases. This CDR3 comprises 13 residues. Trimming removed 6 bases from V and 3 bases from J; junction bases left unmatched: 3. CDR1 MNHEY and CDR2 SVGAGI come from the germline V gene. The CDR3 DNA reads as TGTGCCAGCAGCCGACAGGGGAAAGAGACCCAGTACTTC. Its translation is CASSRQGKETQYF.

The chain uses TRBV15 and TRBJ1-5, with a weak D call TRBD1 (5 bases). Germline-derived CDR1 and CDR2 are LNHNV and YYDKDF (reference sequence). Trimming stripped 1 base from V and 3 bases from J, with 10 bases between. The length of the CDR3 is 15 residues. CDR3 coding DNA: TGTGCCACCAGCAGAGCGGCAGGGATCAATCAGCCCCAGCATTTT. Its translation is CATSRAAGINQPQHF.

The J gene is TRBJ2-1, the V gene TRBV4-1; possible D gene TRBD2, 5 bases. The CDR3 contains 12 residues. Germline V gives CDR1 MGHRA, CDR2 YSYEKL. V was pared by 1 base and J by 8 bases, with 6 bases between. The CDR3 is CASSQGTDEQFF. CDR3 nucleotide sequence: TGCGCCAGCAGCCAAGGGACTGATGAGCAGTTCTTC.

The V gene is TRBV9, the J gene TRBJ2-1; TRBD2 is a possible D gene (5 bases). Deletions cut 4 bases from V and 0 bases from J, with 11 bases between. Per the germline V gene, CDR1 is SGDLS and CDR2 is YYNGEE. The CDR3 is 15 residues long. The CDR3 sequence is CASSPSGSSYNEQFF. Written as DNA, the CDR3 is TGTGCCAGCAGCCCCAGCGGTAGCTCCTACAATGAGCAGTTCTTC.